Following are 32 T cell receptor beta chains from one sample sequenced in a study of T-cell memory formation after mild COVID-19. TCRdb fed the 5' RACE reads into MiXCR, producing one record per CDR3 protein. The data contain about 470,000 distinct CDR3 sequences, approximately 25% of them singletons. Sequencing was carried out using PBMCs or a T cell subset sorted from them (not recorded which). These TCRs come from an adult woman who had mild COVID-19 (a few samples of this study predate the infection). Cell type and time point are not known.

V and J are TRBV5-5 and TRBJ2-7, with 16 positions matching TRBD2. CDR3 length equals 14 residues. V lost 5 bases to trimming and J lost 7 bases; unmatched junction nucleotides: 3. Germline CDR1 SGHKS, CDR2 YYEKEE (reference sequence). The CDR3 region is CASRTGLAGGEQYF. CDR3 nucleotides: TGTGCCAGCAGAACGGGACTAGCGGGAGGGGAGCAGTACTTC.

This clonotype was picked up many times. The rearrangement links TRBV3-1 to TRBJ2-1, with a tentative D call TRBD2 (5 bases). The CDR3 is made up of 17 amino acids. Germline V CDR1 and CDR2: LGHDT, YNNKEL (reference sequence). The V end was cut by 1 base, the J end by 1 base, with 14 bases between. The CDR3 DNA is TGTGCCAGCAGCCAAGGTCGAGGGAGCGGTTCCTACAATGAGCAGTTCTTC. Its protein product is CASSQGRGSGSYNEQFF.

This clonotype was recorded a few times. The chain employs TRBV7-2 and TRBJ2-2; unclear D gene. V was clipped by 5 bases and J by 6 bases, with 10 bases between them. Per the germline V gene, CDR1 is SGHTA and CDR2 is FQGNSA. The CDR3 loop spans 13 amino acids. As DNA, the CDR3 is TGTGCCAGCAGCCTCCGGAGTGCCGGGGAGCTGTTTTTT. Its protein is CASSLRSAGELFF.

There are a few counts of this clonotype. The chain has TRBV5-6 and TRBJ2-1; D gene ambiguous. V dropped 4 bases and J dropped 6 bases, with 17 bases sitting between them. Germline V gene data show CDR1 as SGHDT and CDR2 as YYEEEE. The CDR3 sequence is 15 residues long. Written as DNA, the CDR3 is TGTGCCAGCAGCATGAGACCATTTTTGGCCAATGAGCAGTTCTTC. Translation gives CASSMRPFLANEQFF.

This sequence joins TRBV6-5 and TRBJ1-5; 7 nucleotides agree with TRBD1. The germline CDR1 and CDR2 sequences are MNHEY and SVGAGI. This CDR3 spans 15 amino acids. Trimming took 2 bases from V and 7 from J; bases not matched to a gene: 8. Written as DNA, the CDR3 is TGTGCCAGCAGTTACCAGACAGGGACGGGGCAGCCCCAGCATTTT. This sequence encodes CASSYQTGTGQPQHF.

The gene calls are TRBV5-1 and TRBJ1-2; 7 nucleotides line up with TRBD1. Germline V gives CDR1 SGHRS, CDR2 YFSETQ. The CDR3 sequence is 14 residues long. The V segment lost 3 bases and the J segment 8 bases; nucleotides outside the gene matches: 10. Written as DNA, the CDR3 is TGCGCCAGCAGCTCGGACAGGCGTGGCTCCGGCTACACCTTC. Residues: CASSSDRRGSGYTF.

The chain carries TRBV2 and TRBJ1-5; D is unclear. Trimming shortened V by 4 bases and J by 1 base, and 8 bases separated the two germline ends. The CDR3 consists of 14 residues. Germline lookup yields CDR1 SNHLY and CDR2 FYNNEI. CDR3 loop: CASSGGWSNQPQHF. The CDR3 DNA sequence: TGTGCCAGCAGTGGGGGATGGAGCAATCAGCCCCAGCATTTT.

This clonotype was seen repeatedly, ten times or more. The J gene is TRBJ2-7, the V gene TRBV2, with D tentatively TRBD1 (6 bases). Germline V gene lookup returns CDR1 SNHLY and CDR2 FYNNEI. The CDR3 extends over 14 amino acids. V dropped 7 bases and J dropped 2 bases, with 15 bases sitting between them. Written as DNA, the CDR3 is TGTGCCAGCAAGATACAGGGTACCGCCTACGAGCAGTACTTC. It translates to CASKIQGTAYEQYF.

The V and J genes are TRBV7-6 and TRBJ2-3; 9 bases are shared with TRBD2. Germline V gives CDR1 SGHVS, CDR2 FNYEAQ. Losses at the gene ends were 5 bases for V and 2 bases for J; bases not matched to a gene: 5. The CDR3 covers 15 residues. The CDR3 loop is CASSTASGTTDTQYF. CDR3 bases: TGTGCCAGCAGCACAGCTAGCGGGACCACAGATACGCAGTATTTT.

V usage is TRBV12-3 or TRBV12-4 and J usage is TRBJ1-2; 8 positions agree with TRBD1. V trimming: 6 bases; J trimming: 8 bases; junction bases outside the gene matches: 8. This CDR3 comprises 13 residues. CDR3 residues: CASSRDRIVGYTF. CDR3 DNA: TGTGCCAGCAGCCGGGACAGGATTGTGGGCTACACCTTC.

This clonotype was counted only a few times. The chain uses TRBV7-9 and TRBJ2-7; 9 bases map to TRBD1. The length of the CDR3 is 15 residues. V gave up 5 bases and J gave up 6 bases; unmatched junction bases: 11. Germline-derived CDR1 and CDR2 are SEHNR and FQNEAQ (reference sequence). The CDR3 sequence is CASSPPDRGGREQYF. The CDR3 nucleotides read TGTGCCAGCAGCCCCCCTGACAGGGGGGGTCGCGAGCAGTACTTC.

This chain joins TRBV4-2 and TRBJ2-2; 9 bases line up with TRBD2. Germline V gene data show CDR1 as LGHNA and CDR2 as YNFKEQ. The J segment lost 4 bases and the V segment lost 0 bases, leaving 9 bases of the junction unmatched. The CDR3 is made up of 18 amino acids. CDR3 nucleotide sequence: TGTGCCAGCAGCCAAGATCCGGATAGCGGGAGCGTCACCGGGGAGCTGTTTTTT. Translated, it gives CASSQDPDSGSVTGELFF.

The rearrangement joins TRBV6-2 or TRBV6-3 to TRBJ2-3, with D hard to call. Germline assignment: CDR1 MNHEY and CDR2 SVGEGT. CDR3 length: 21 amino acids. V was pared by 5 bases and J by 1 base, with 31 bases between. The CDR3 bases are TGTGCCAGCAGTACGTCCTCTCCGGAAGTACGGGCAACTATTGGCACAGATACGCAGTATTTT. Protein product: CASSTSSPEVRATIGTDTQYF.

V gene TRBV9 combines with J gene TRBJ2-5; no clear D. V shed 4 bases and J shed 1 base, with 5 bases lying between them. The V gene's germline CDR1 is SGDLS and CDR2 YYNGEE. The CDR3 sequence is 12 residues long. The CDR3 loop reads CASSTFQETQYF. The CDR3 DNA follows: TGTGCCAGCAGCACCTTCCAAGAGACCCAGTACTTC.

This clonotype was found a few times. The J gene is TRBJ1-2, the V gene TRBV5-1, with D possibly TRBD1 on 5 matching bases. The CDR3 totals 15 residues. V shed 3 bases and J shed 0 bases, with 12 bases lying between them. CDR1 and CDR2 from the germline V gene are SGHRS and YFSETQ. The CDR3 DNA is TGCGCCAGCAGCTGGGACTCTCCGCCTAACTATGGCTACACCTTC. Its protein is CASSWDSPPNYGYTF. The full variable domain, with the rest looked up from reference TRBV5-1 and TRBJ1-2, is KAGVTQTPRYLIKTRGQQVTLSCSPISGHRSVSWYQQTPGQGLQFLFEYFSETQRNKGNFPGRFSGRQFSNSRSEMNVSTLELGDSALYLCASSWDSPPNYGYTFGSGTRLTVV.

The V call is TRBV7-8, the J call TRBJ1-2, with D maybe TRBD1 (6 bases). Germline assignment: CDR1 SGHVS and CDR2 FQNEAQ. The CDR3 runs 14 residues. The V end lost 7 bases, the J end lost 3 bases, and 15 bases lay between the germline ends. The CDR3 bases are TGTGCCAGCACCCTTCAGGGGCGCGACTATGGCTACACCTTC. Residues: CASTLQGRDYGYTF. Variable domain in full (rest from reference TRBV7-8 and TRBJ1-2): GAGVSQSPRYKVAKRGQDVALRCDPISGHVSLFWYQQALGQGPEFLTYFQNEAQLDKSGLPSDRFFAERPEGSVSTLKIQRTQQEDSAVYLCASTLQGRDYGYTFGSGTRLTVV.

This chain joins TRBV12-3 or TRBV12-4 and TRBJ1-2; D is ambiguous. Trimming cost V 8 bases and J 3 bases, with 10 bases left between them. This CDR3 region has 12 residues. DNA of the CDR3: TGTGCCAGCGTCAAATCCGACTATGGCTACACCTTC. It yields the protein CASVKSDYGYTF.

The V call is TRBV9, the J call TRBJ2-5; TRBD1 or TRBD2 may be the D gene (5 bases each). This CDR3 is 15 amino acids long. V dropped 6 bases and J dropped 2 bases, with 17 bases sitting between them. Germline lookup yields CDR1 SGDLS and CDR2 YYNGEE. Written as DNA, the CDR3 is TGTGCCAGCAACTCGGCAGGGAGCCGTCAAGAGACCCAGTACTTC. It translates to CASNSAGSRQETQYF.

This chain links TRBV4-3 with TRBJ2-5; 7 nucleotides match TRBD2. This CDR3 comprises 15 residues. The V gene end was trimmed by 2 bases and the J gene end by 4 bases; junction bases not matched to a gene: 7. Germline-derived CDR1 and CDR2 are LGHNA and YSLEER. CDR3 region: CASSQWLAEGETQYF. The CDR3 coding sequence is TGCGCCAGCAGCCAATGGCTAGCGGAAGGAGAGACCCAGTACTTC.

The V and J genes are TRBV12-3 or TRBV12-4 and TRBJ1-5; 7 positions agree with TRBD1. The CDR3 extends over 15 amino acids. Germline trimming cut 1 base from V and 4 bases from J; bases unmatched to any gene: 4. CDR3 nucleotides: TGTGCCAGCAGTTTAGGAGGGACAGTGAATCAGCCCCAGCATTTT. It translates to CASSLGGTVNQPQHF.

The chain carries TRBV4-3 and TRBJ1-3; the D gene is possibly TRBD1 (6 bases). The germline V and J ends were trimmed by 0 bases and 0 bases, with 15 bases remaining between them. The germline V gene has CDR1 LGHNA and CDR2 YSLEER. The CDR3 totals 18 residues. This chain's CDR3 is CASSQDPQQGISGNTIYF. The CDR3 DNA sequence: TGCGCCAGCAGCCAAGACCCCCAACAGGGAATCTCTGGAAACACCATATATTTT.

The chain joins TRBV5-1 to TRBJ2-7, with D uncertain. Germline-derived CDR1 and CDR2 are SGHRS and YFSETQ. V was trimmed by 0 bases and J by 3 bases, leaving 19 bases between them. This CDR3 has 17 amino acids. The CDR3: CASSLGLDTRWVYEQYF. The CDR3 nucleotides are TGCGCCAGCAGCTTGGGGCTAGATACCCGATGGGTCTACGAGCAGTACTTC.

The rearrangement joins TRBV15 to TRBJ2-2; D ambiguous. The V and J ends lost 1 base and 8 bases respectively, with 11 bases between them. The germline V gene has CDR1 LNHNV and CDR2 YYDKDF (reference sequence). The CDR3 length is 14 residues. CDR3 bases: TGTGCCACCAGCAGAGTCTTAACCTGGGGGGAGCTGTTTTTT. Amino acids: CATSRVLTWGELFF. The entire variable domain, with the rest obtained from reference TRBV15 and TRBJ2-2, is as follows: DAMVIQNPRYQVTQFGKPVTLSCSQTLNHNVMYWYQQKSSQAPKLLFHYYDKDFNNEADTPDNFQSRRPNTSFCFLDIRSPGLGDTAMYLCATSRVLTWGELFFGEGSRLTVL.

The chain links TRBV9 to TRBJ1-2, with TRBD1 identical over 7 bases. Germline V lookup: CDR1 SGDLS, CDR2 YYNGEE. With 2 bases clipped from V and 3 bases from J, the junction kept 7 bases outside the gene matches. The CDR3 is made up of 15 amino acids. DNA for the CDR3: TGTGCCAGCAGCGTTGGGACAGCCAAAGACTATGGCTACACCTTC. Translated: CASSVGTAKDYGYTF.

The CDR3 DNA reads as TGTGCCAGCAGCTTGGCCGTAGGGGCTCAGTTCTTC. This sequence encodes CASSLAVGAQFF. This chain joins TRBV5-4 and TRBJ2-1; possibly TRBD1 for D (5 bases). Germline V gene sequence: CDR1 SGHNT, CDR2 YYREEE (reference sequence). V lost 0 bases and J lost 13, with 11 bases in between. The CDR3 is 12 amino acids.

The chain carries TRBV9 and TRBJ2-2; the match to TRBD2 covers 9 bases. CDR1 is SGDLS, CDR2 YYNGEE, per germline. The CDR3 spans 17 residues. The junction had 15 bases not matched to a gene; V was cut back by 4 bases and J by 8 bases. CDR3 protein: CASSPRRAGGPGGELFF. In DNA, the CDR3 is TGTGCCAGCAGCCCCCGCCGGGCGGGGGGGCCAGGAGGGGAGCTGTTTTTT.

This clonotype was found a few times. The chain employs TRBV28 and TRBJ2-7; weak D call: TRBD1 (6 bases). The CDR3 consists of 15 residues. Germline CDR1 MDHEN, CDR2 SYDVKM. Trimming removed 6 bases at V and 0 bases at J, with 15 bases between. CDR3 nucleotide sequence: TGTGCCAGCAGGGGCGCGGACAGTAACTCCTACGAGCAGTACTTC. Protein sequence: CASRGADSNSYEQYF.

V and J are TRBV12-3 or TRBV12-4 and TRBJ2-7, with D possibly TRBD1 on 6 matching bases. Between the trimmed V and J ends, which lost 5 bases and 5 bases, there was a span of 19 bases. CDR3 length: 15 residues. The CDR3 sequence is CASSPLPAGAHEQYF. CDR3 coding DNA: TGTGCCAGCAGTCCTCTCCCTGCAGGGGCCCACGAGCAGTACTTC.

This clonotype was counted between two and nine times. V usage is TRBV24-1 and J usage is TRBJ2-5, with D uncertain. Germline V lookup: CDR1 KGHDR, CDR2 SFDVKD. The CDR3 contains 14 residues. Trimming removed 1 base at V and 2 bases at J, with 7 bases between. CDR3 sequence (DNA): TGTGCCACCAGTGATTTCGGCCAGCAAGAGACCCAGTACTTC. As protein: CATSDFGQQETQYF.

The chain employs TRBV3-1 and TRBJ2-2; D perhaps matches TRBD1 (5 bases). Germline CDR1 and CDR2: LGHDT and YNNKEL (reference sequence). The CDR3 runs 16 residues. Trimming removed 1 base from V and 3 bases from J, with 12 bases in between. The CDR3 region has the DNA TGTGCCAGCAGCCAAGGGGTCAGGGTGCACACCGGGGAGCTGTTTTTT. Protein product: CASSQGVRVHTGELFF.

The table lists this clonotype with a few counts. V gene TRBV9 combines with J gene TRBJ2-5; either TRBD1 or TRBD2 may supply D (6 bases each). V shed 0 bases and J shed 3 bases, with 12 bases lying between them. CDR3 length: 15 amino acids. The germline V gene has CDR1 SGDLS and CDR2 YYNGEE. The CDR3 bases are TGTGCCAGCAGCGTAGCCGGGGGCTGGGAAGAGACCCAGTACTTC. It translates to CASSVAGGWEETQYF.

By its share, this clonotype is medium-sized (0.01 to 0.1%). The V gene is TRBV7-9, the J gene TRBJ2-3; no clear D gene. Between the trimmed V and J ends, which lost 6 bases and 4 bases, there was a span of 8 bases. CDR1 is SEHNR and CDR2 is FQNEAQ in the germline V gene (reference sequence). The CDR3 runs 12 residues. The DNA of the CDR3 is TGTGCCAGCAGTTTTACACCAGATACGCAGTATTTT. The encoded protein is CASSFTPDTQYF. Variable domain in full (rest from reference TRBV7-9 and TRBJ2-3): DTGVSQNPRHKITKRGQNVTFRCDPISEHNRLYWYRQTLGQGPEFLTYFQNEAQLEKSRLLSDRFSAERPKGSFSTLEIQRTEQGDSAMYLCASSFTPDTQYFGPGTRLTVL.